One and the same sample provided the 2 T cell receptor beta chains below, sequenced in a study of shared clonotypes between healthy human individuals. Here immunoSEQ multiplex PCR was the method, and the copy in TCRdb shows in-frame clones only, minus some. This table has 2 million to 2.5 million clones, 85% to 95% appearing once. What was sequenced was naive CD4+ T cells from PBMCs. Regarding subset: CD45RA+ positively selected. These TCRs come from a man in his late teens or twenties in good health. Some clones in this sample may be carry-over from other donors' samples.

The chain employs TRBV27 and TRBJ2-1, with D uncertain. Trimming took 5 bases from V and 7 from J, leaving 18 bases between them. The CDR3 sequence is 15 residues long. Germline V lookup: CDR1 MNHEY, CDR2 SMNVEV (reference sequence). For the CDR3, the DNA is TGTGCCAGCAGTCCCCCCCTGGGTGAGTGGAATGAGCAGTTCTTC. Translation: CASSPPLGEWNEQFF.

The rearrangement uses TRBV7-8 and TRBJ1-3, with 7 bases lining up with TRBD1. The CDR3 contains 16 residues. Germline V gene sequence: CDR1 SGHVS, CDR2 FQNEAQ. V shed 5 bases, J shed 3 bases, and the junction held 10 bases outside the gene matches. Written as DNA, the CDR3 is TGTGCCAGCAGCCCCCGACAGGGAGGGGGTGGAAACACCATATATTTT. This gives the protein CASSPRQGGGGNTIYF.